This T cell receptor beta chain was captured by sequencing in a study of metastatic and nonmetastatic thyroid tumors. Across the study: Repertoire comparisons spanned blood and tumor or nodule tissue from malignant and benign thyroid patients. General study results and limits: Malignant thyroid tumors reportedly had TCR beta diversity that was significantly higher than in benign nodules, in blood and tumor.

The entire patient cohort was treatment-naive prior to thyroid surgery. MiXCR reprocessed the PCR reads for TCRdb. The sample contains roughly 63,000 clones, around 15% of which appear only once. The CDR3 runs to 14 residues. The germline gives CDR1 MNHNS, CDR2 SASEGT. V shed 6 bases, J shed 7 bases, and the junction held 6 bases outside the gene matches. This clone was counted at least ten times. Its target is unknown. The TCR was taken from a male donor with papillary thyroid cancer or a benign thyroid nodule (not recorded which). Some clones in this sample may be carry-over from other donors' samples. The sample was blood. The J gene is TRBJ1-4, the V gene TRBV6-1, with 9 nucleotides matching TRBD1. This CDR3 reads CASSLGQGFEKLFF. For the CDR3, the DNA is TGTGCCAGCAGCCTGGGACAGGGATTTGAAAAACTGTTTTTT.